This TCR beta chain is from a study of blood T cell repertoires in COVID-19. Study as a whole: Samples came from the United States, Italy and Spain, spanning acute and convalescent COVID-19. PBMCs, B-cell-depleted T cells, or T cells were the source of the cDNA or gDNA that made up the material.

As originally analysed: By means of reference gene primer amplification, nucleated cell counts were estimated. Method: immunoSEQ multiplex PCR; TCRdb's copy keeps in-frame clones and lacks some. V and J calls and clone size are given by that table; D and trimming were obtained from the DNA. The table lists about 110,000 clones, roughly 84% of them singletons, with 6.6% in the top ten. The CDR3 runs 15 residues. V was trimmed by 2 bases and J by 6 bases, leaving 16 bases between them. CDR1 MGHDK and CDR2 SYGVNS come from the germline V gene. This clone was seen only once. The sequence was obtained from a woman between 45 and 60 years old with acute or convalescent COVID-19. V and J are TRBV25-1 and TRBJ1-2; weak D call: TRBD1 (5 bases). The sequenced sample was peripheral blood. The CDR3 region has the DNA TGTGCCAGCAGTGAACATAGGGGCGGAAGGGATGGCTACACCTTC. Translation: CASSEHRGGRDGYTF.